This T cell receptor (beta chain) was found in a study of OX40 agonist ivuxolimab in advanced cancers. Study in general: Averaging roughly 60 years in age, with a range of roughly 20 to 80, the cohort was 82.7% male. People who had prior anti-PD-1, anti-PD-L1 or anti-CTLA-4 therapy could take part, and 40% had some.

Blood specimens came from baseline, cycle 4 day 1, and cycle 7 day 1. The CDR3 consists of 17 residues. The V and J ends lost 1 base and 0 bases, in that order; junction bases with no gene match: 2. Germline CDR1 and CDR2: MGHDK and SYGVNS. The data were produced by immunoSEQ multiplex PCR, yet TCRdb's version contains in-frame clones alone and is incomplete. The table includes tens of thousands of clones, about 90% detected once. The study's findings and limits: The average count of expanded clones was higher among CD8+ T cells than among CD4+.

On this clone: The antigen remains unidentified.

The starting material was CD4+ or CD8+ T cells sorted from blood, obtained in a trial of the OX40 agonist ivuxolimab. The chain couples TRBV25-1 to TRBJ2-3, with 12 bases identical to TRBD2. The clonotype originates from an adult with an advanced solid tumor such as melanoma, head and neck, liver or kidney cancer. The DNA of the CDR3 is TGTGCCAGCAGTGAATCTGGGACTAGCGGGAGCACAGATACGCAGTATTTT. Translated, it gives CASSESGTSGSTDTQYF. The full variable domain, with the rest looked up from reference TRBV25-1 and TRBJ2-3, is EADIYQTPRYLVIGTGKKITLECSQTMGHDKMYWYQQDPGMELHLIHYSYGVNSTEKGDLSSESTVSRIRTEHFPLTLESARPSHTSQYLCASSESGTSGSTDTQYFGPGTRLTVL.